The present T cell receptor (beta chain) was sequenced within a study of blood T cell repertoires in COVID-19. Assay: immunoSEQ multiplex PCR; the TCRdb copy retains only in-frame clones and omits some. The sample includes hundreds of thousands of clones, around nine tenths seen only once; the top ten take under 8.5%. The V end was cut by 3 bases, the J end by 4 bases, with 11 bases between. The CDR3 loop spans 13 amino acids. CDR1 and CDR2 from the germline V gene are SGDLS and YYNGEE. The chain uses TRBV9 and TRBJ2-7, with unresolved D. The receptor's source is a woman aged 55-69 years with COVID-19, enrolled during active disease. The sequencing input was peripheral blood. CDR3 DNA: TGTGCCAGCAGCGAAGCCGCAGGTTACGAGCAGTACTTC. Encoded protein: CASSEAAGYEQYF.